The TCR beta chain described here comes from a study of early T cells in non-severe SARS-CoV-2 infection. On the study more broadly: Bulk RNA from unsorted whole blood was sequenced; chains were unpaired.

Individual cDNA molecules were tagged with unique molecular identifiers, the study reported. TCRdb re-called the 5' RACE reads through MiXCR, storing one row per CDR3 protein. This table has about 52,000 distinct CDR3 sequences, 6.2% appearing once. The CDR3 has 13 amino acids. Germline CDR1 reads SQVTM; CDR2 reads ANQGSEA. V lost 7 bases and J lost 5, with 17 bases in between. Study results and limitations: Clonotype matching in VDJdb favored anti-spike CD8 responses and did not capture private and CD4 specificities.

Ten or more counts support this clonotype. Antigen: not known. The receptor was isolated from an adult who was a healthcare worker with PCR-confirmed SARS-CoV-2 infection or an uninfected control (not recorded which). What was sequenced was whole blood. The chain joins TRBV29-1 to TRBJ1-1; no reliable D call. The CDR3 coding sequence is TGCAGCGCTGGGGATCTGGAGGGTACTGAAGCTTTCTTT. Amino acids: CSAGDLEGTEAFF.